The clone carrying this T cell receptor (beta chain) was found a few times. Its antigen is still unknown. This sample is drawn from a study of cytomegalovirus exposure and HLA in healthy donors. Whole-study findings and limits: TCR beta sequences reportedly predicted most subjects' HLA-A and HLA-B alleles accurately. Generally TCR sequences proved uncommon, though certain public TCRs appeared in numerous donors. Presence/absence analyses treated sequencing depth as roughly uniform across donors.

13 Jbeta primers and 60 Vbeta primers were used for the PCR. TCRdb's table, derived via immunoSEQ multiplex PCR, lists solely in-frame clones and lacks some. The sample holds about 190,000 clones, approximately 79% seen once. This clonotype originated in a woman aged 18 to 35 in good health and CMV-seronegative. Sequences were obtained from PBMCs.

The CDR3 loop is CASSEAPPGTGGQVAKNIQYF. CDR3 DNA sequence: TGTGCCAGCAGTGAAGCACCTCCTGGGACAGGGGGCCAAGTAGCCAAAAACATTCAGTACTTC. The chain uses TRBV2 and TRBJ2-4; 12 nucleotides line up with TRBD1. CDR3 length: 21 amino acids. V dropped 0 bases and J dropped 0; count of bases not matched to a gene: 12. The V gene's germline CDR1 is SNHLY and CDR2 FYNNEI.